These 19 T cell receptor beta chains were all obtained from the same sample, sequenced in a study of control samples from healthy donors and cancer patients. The data were produced by immunoSEQ multiplex PCR, yet TCRdb's version contains in-frame clones alone and is incomplete. The repertoire holds approximately 120,000 clones, roughly 84% seen once, with over 6.5% in the top ten. The material sequenced was blood. The receptors shown here come from a middle-aged man in good health.

The chain has TRBV27 and TRBJ2-3, with D possibly TRBD1 on 6 matching bases. The V and J ends lost 6 bases and 0 bases respectively, with 16 bases between them. In germline, CDR1 is MNHEY, CDR2 SMNVEV (reference sequence). This CDR3 has 16 residues. This CDR3 is CASRDVQGLSTDTQYF. CDR3 sequence (DNA): TGTGCCAGCAGGGACGTACAGGGCTTGAGCACAGATACGCAGTATTTT.

The V gene is TRBV12-3 or TRBV12-4, the J gene TRBJ2-2; perhaps TRBD1 as D (6 bases). The CDR3 is 13 residues long. The V gene lost 7 bases and the J gene lost 6 bases, with 12 bases spanning the gap. The CDR3 DNA sequence: TGTGCCAGCAAAAACAGGGATTCCGGGGAGCTGTTTTTT. Translating gives CASKNRDSGELFF.

This chain uses TRBV12-5 with TRBJ2-3; D possibly corresponds to TRBD2 (5 bases). The germline gives CDR1 LGHNT, CDR2 FRNRAP. The germline V and J ends were trimmed by 0 bases and 8 bases, with 21 bases remaining between them. This CDR3 spans 17 amino acids. CDR3 protein: CASGLVVGGGWLGTQYF. The CDR3 DNA sequence: TGTGCTAGTGGTTTGGTAGTGGGCGGCGGGTGGTTGGGTACGCAGTATTTT.

This sequence joins TRBV30 and TRBJ2-2; either TRBD1 or TRBD2 may fit D (6 bases each). CDR1 and CDR2 (germline): GTSNPN, SVGIG (reference sequence). This CDR3 region has 14 residues. Trimming left V 5 bases short and J 6 bases short, with 16 bases between. The CDR3 region has the DNA TGTGCCTGGGAGTTGGGGGGCATCCCCGGGGAGCTGTTTTTT. Protein sequence: CAWELGGIPGELFF.

A single count supports this clone. The J gene is TRBJ1-2, the V gene TRBV11-1; D gene uncertain. The V gene lost 5 bases and the J gene lost 5 bases, with 12 bases spanning the gap. The germline V gene encodes CDR1 SGHAT and CDR2 FQDESV (reference sequence). The length of the CDR3 is 13 residues. The DNA for the CDR3 is TGTGCCAGCAGCCCCCAGGCCGAGTATGGCTACACCTTC. Protein sequence: CASSPQAEYGYTF.

This clone occurred once. This rearrangement joins TRBV4-1 to TRBJ2-1, with D unresolved. CDR3 length: 15 residues. Trimming removed 4 bases from V and 2 bases from J, with 12 bases in between. Germline CDR1 reads MGHRA; CDR2 reads YSYEKL. Written as DNA, the CDR3 is TGCGCCAGCAGCCCCCAGATTGGGACCTACAATGAGCAGTTCTTC. It is translated as CASSPQIGTYNEQFF.

The CDR3 loop reads CASSVVARLAGDPGTGELFF. CDR3 nucleotides: TGTGCCAGCAGCGTAGTTGCTAGGCTAGCGGGGGACCCGGGTACCGGGGAGCTGTTTTTT. The rearrangement links TRBV9 to TRBJ2-2, with TRBD2 matching 10 bases. V lost 0 bases, J lost 5 bases, and 16 bases stayed unmatched. This CDR3 is built from 20 residues. CDR1 and CDR2 from the germline V gene are SGDLS and YYNGEE.

This clone was recorded a few times. This chain connects TRBV11-3 to TRBJ2-2, with 8 bases matching TRBD2. Germline V gene lookup returns CDR1 SGHNT and CDR2 YENEEA. The CDR3 is 14 amino acids. The junction had 8 bases not matched to a gene; V was cut back by 10 bases and J by 4 bases. CDR3 sequence (DNA): TGTGCCATTGAACGGGGGGGCGGCACCGGGGAGCTGTTTTTT. It encodes CAIERGGGTGELFF.

The J gene is TRBJ1-3, the V gene TRBV27, with TRBD1 matching 11 bases. V shed 0 bases, J shed 4 bases, and the junction held 2 bases outside the gene matches. From germline, CDR1 is MNHEY and CDR2 SMNVEV (reference sequence). The CDR3 covers 16 residues. CDR3 loop: CASSLSGQGVGNTIYF. The CDR3 DNA follows: TGTGCCAGCAGTTTATCGGGACAGGGGGTCGGAAACACCATATATTTT.

The rearrangement joins TRBV3-1 (or the pseudogene TRBV3-2) to TRBJ1-1, with no clear D. Germline assignment: CDR1 LGHDT and CDR2 YNNKEL (reference sequence). There are 14 residues in the CDR3. Trimming pared 4 bases from V and 1 base from J, leaving 10 bases between. The CDR3 loop reads CASSRGSSNTEAFF. DNA of the CDR3: TGTGCCAGCAGCCGAGGGTCCTCGAACACTGAAGCTTTCTTT.

This CDR3 reads CAWSGSPSGQPQHF. DNA for the CDR3: TGTGCCTGGAGTGGGAGCCCATCAGGGCAGCCCCAGCATTTT. This sequence joins TRBV30 and TRBJ1-5; a possible D gene is TRBD1 (5 bases). V lost 1 base, J lost 7 bases, and 14 bases lay in between. Germline lookup yields CDR1 GTSNPN and CDR2 SVGIG (reference sequence). There are 14 residues in the CDR3.

The V gene is TRBV11-2, the J gene TRBJ1-6; D remains unclear. The CDR3 has 15 amino acids. Germline CDR1 is SGHAT and CDR2 is FQNNGV. V dropped 0 bases and J dropped 8 bases, with 11 bases sitting between them. The CDR3 is CASSLERAAHSPLHF. The CDR3 coding sequence is TGTGCCAGCAGCTTAGAGCGGGCTGCACATTCACCCCTCCACTTT.

This clone has a single count. This chain connects TRBV5-1 to TRBJ1-4; 9 positions match TRBD1. This CDR3 comprises 14 residues. Germline CDR1 and CDR2: SGHRS and YFSETQ. V lost 0 bases to trimming and J lost 6 bases; unmatched junction nucleotides: 0. CDR3: CASSLDRGHEKLFF. For the CDR3, the DNA is TGCGCCAGCAGCTTGGACAGGGGGCATGAAAAACTGTTTTTT.

J is TRBJ1-1 and V is TRBV30, with D possibly being TRBD1 (6 bases). Deletions cut 3 bases from V and 5 bases from J, with 19 bases between. The CDR3 is 15 amino acids. Germline loops: CDR1 GTSNPN, CDR2 SVGIG (reference sequence). The CDR3 sequence is CAWSPGRGALTEAFF. The CDR3 coding sequence is TGTGCCTGGAGCCCAGGGCGGGGGGCGCTTACTGAAGCTTTCTTT. Full variable domain (rest looked up from reference TRBV30 and TRBJ1-1): SQTIHQWPATLVQPVGSPLSLECTVEGTSNPNLYWYRQAAGRGLQLLFYSVGIGQISSEVPQNLSASRPQDRQFILSSKKLLLSDSGFYLCAWSPGRGALTEAFFGQGTRLTVV.

The sample holds a few counts of this clone. CDR3 sequence reads: CASGTGDSTGELFF. CDR3 bases: TGCGCCAGCGGGACAGGGGATAGCACCGGGGAGCTGTTTTTT. This rearrangement joins TRBV5-1 to TRBJ2-2; TRBD1 agrees at 10 bases. The CDR3 runs 14 residues. The germline gives CDR1 SGHRS, CDR2 YFSETQ. After removal of 7 bases from V and 4 bases from J, the junction contained 4 bases not matched to a gene.

This chain connects TRBV6-2 or TRBV6-3 to TRBJ1-5; D unclear. The CDR3 has 14 amino acids. With 5 bases removed from V and 7 bases from J, the gap between germline ends came to 15 bases. Germline V CDR1 and CDR2: MNHEY, SVGEGT. The CDR3 DNA follows: TGTGCCAGCAGTGTGGCTGACGGCAGCCAGCCCCAGCATTTT. Its protein product is CASSVADGSQPQHF.

The rearrangement joins TRBV12-3 or TRBV12-4 to TRBJ2-2; the D is unclear. This CDR3 region has 13 residues. Trimming shortened V by 1 base and J by 6 bases, and 6 bases separated the two germline ends. The CDR3 sequence is CASSLDLAGELFF. As DNA, the CDR3 is TGTGCCAGCAGTTTAGATCTTGCCGGGGAGCTGTTTTTT.

The CDR3 spells CASAGTGYTGELFF. CDR3 coding DNA: TGTGCCTCTGCCGGGACAGGGTACACCGGGGAGCTGTTTTTT. The J gene is TRBJ2-2, the V gene TRBV30, with 9 nucleotides matching TRBD1. Germline V gives CDR1 GTSNPN, CDR2 SVGIG (reference sequence). This CDR3 region has 14 residues. V gave up 7 bases and J gave up 3 bases; unmatched junction bases: 6.

This clone has just one count. The rearrangement uses TRBV5-5 and TRBJ2-3; a possible D gene is TRBD1 (8 bases). The ends were cut back, 5 bases at V and 5 bases at J, with 15 bases in the middle. The CDR3 loop spans 14 amino acids. CDR1 SGHKS and CDR2 YYEKEE come from the germline V gene (reference sequence). In nucleotides, the CDR3 is TGTGCCAGCAGTTACAGGGGGAGGGTAGATACGCAGTATTTT. Translation: CASSYRGRVDTQYF.